A selection of T cell receptor beta chains follows, all from one sample in a study of cytomegalovirus exposure and HLA in healthy donors. The data were produced by immunoSEQ multiplex PCR, yet TCRdb's version contains in-frame clones alone and is incomplete. The sample lists some 150,000 clones; about four fifths were seen once. Sequenced sample: PBMCs. These receptors all come from a man in his forties or fifties in good health and CMV-seropositive. CDR3s include the opening cysteine and the closing phenylalanine or tryptophan. D genes are given only for firm matches. Clone sizes are given selectively: once, few, many, or a class where the clone is expanded.

CDR3 length,D gene,J gene,clone size,V gene,CDR3 protein,CDR3 DNA
13,-,TRBJ2-7,-,TRBV27,CASSFGGGYEQYF,TGTGCCAGCAGTTTTGGCGGAGGGTACGAGCAGTACTTC
13,-,TRBJ2-7,-,TRBV2,CASIAANSYEQYF,TGTGCCAGCATAGCGGCTAACTCCTACGAGCAGTACTTC
14,TRBD1,TRBJ2-1,-,TRBV11-1,CASSLRTGNNEQFF,TGTGCCAGCAGCCTCAGGACAGGGAACAATGAGCAGTTCTTC
13,-,TRBJ2-5,-,TRBV2,CASSWGMTETQYF,TGTGCCAGCAGTTGGGGCATGACAGAGACCCAGTACTTC
15,-,TRBJ1-4,-,TRBV5-1,CASSLNQGRGEKLFF,TGCGCCAGCAGCTTGAACCAGGGTAGGGGTGAAAAACTGTTTTTT
13,-,TRBJ2-1,-,TRBV5-4,CASSLAQVNEQFF,TGTGCCAGCAGCTTGGCCCAGGTCAATGAGCAGTTCTTC
12,-,TRBJ2-7,few,TRBV28,CASSLNRYEQYF,TGTGCCAGCAGCTTGAACCGGTACGAGCAGTACTTC
15,TRBD1,TRBJ1-6,-,TRBV28,CASSWGQGNYSPLHF,TGTGCCAGCAGTTGGGGACAGGGGAATTATTCACCCCTCCACTTT
14,TRBD1,TRBJ2-5,-,TRBV28,CASSPGTAQETQYF,TGTGCCAGCAGTCCTGGGACAGCCCAAGAGACCCAGTACTTC
15,TRBD2,TRBJ2-1,few,TRBV28,CASSQAGGSYNEQFF,TGTGCCAGCAGTCAAGCGGGAGGATCCTACAATGAGCAGTTCTTC
14,-,TRBJ2-5,-,TRBV18,CASSAQGFRETQYF,TGTGCCAGCTCAGCTCAGGGGTTTCGGGAGACCCAGTACTTC
13,TRBD1,TRBJ1-1,few,TRBV6-1,CASRTGENTEAFF,TGTGCCAGCAGAACAGGGGAGAACACTGAAGCTTTCTTT
16,TRBD2,TRBJ2-1,-,TRBV28,CASSHDVGGSLDEQFF,TGTGCCAGCAGTCACGACGTTGGCGGGAGTTTAGATGAGCAGTTCTTC
15,-,TRBJ2-3,-,TRBV25-1,CASSEFKSNTDTQYF,TGTGCCAGCAGTGAATTTAAGAGCAACACAGATACGCAGTATTTT
17,TRBD1,TRBJ1-2,few,TRBV5-1,CASSSPSPGGANYGYTF,TGCGCCAGCAGCTCGCCCTCCCCAGGGGGAGCTAACTATGGCTACACCTTC
15,-,TRBJ2-6,-,TRBV29-1,CSVEVRGAGANVLTF,TGCAGCGTTGAAGTTCGCGGGGCTGGGGCCAACGTCCTGACTTTC
15,TRBD2,TRBJ2-1,-,TRBV6-6,CASRLGLAGTNEQFF,TGTGCCAGCAGATTGGGACTAGCGGGAACAAATGAGCAGTTCTTC
16,TRBD1,TRBJ2-2,-,TRBV9,CASSEQGMLVTGELFF,TGTGCCAGCAGCGAACAGGGGATGTTGGTCACCGGGGAGCTGTTTTTT
11,TRBD1,TRBJ1-1,few,TRBV20-1,CSARAGQGAFF,TGCAGTGCTAGAGCCGGACAGGGAGCTTTCTTT
12,-,TRBJ2-1,-,TRBV5-1,CASSGGHHEQFF,TGCGCCAGCAGCGGGGGCCACCATGAGCAGTTCTTC
15,-,TRBJ2-1,-,TRBV7-2,CASSLAGSSYNEQFF,TGTGCCAGCAGCTTAGCCGGGAGCTCCTACAATGAGCAGTTCTTC
16,TRBD2,TRBJ2-7,few,TRBV5-6,CASSSGTSGSSYEQYF,TGTGCCAGCAGCTCCGGGACTAGCGGGAGTTCCTACGAGCAGTACTTC
15,-,TRBJ2-3,-,TRBV6-6,CASSYSTGLQAWEYF,TGTGCCAGCAGTTACTCGACGGGACTTCAAGCCTGGGAGTATTTT
16,TRBD2,TRBJ2-7,-,TRBV11-2,CASSPPGAGGPYEQYF,TGTGCCAGCAGCCCACCTGGGGCGGGAGGCCCCTACGAGCAGTACTTC
17,TRBD1,TRBJ2-4,-,TRBV18,CASSANSDRGAKNIQYF,TGTGCCAGCTCAGCGAATTCTGACAGGGGGGCCAAAAACATTCAGTACTTC
15,TRBD2,TRBJ2-1,-,TRBV7-2,CASSLTGTRHNEQFF,TGTGCCAGCAGCTTAACCGGGACTAGACACAATGAGCAGTTCTTC
13,-,TRBJ1-1,-,TRBV19,CATSLRRNTEAFF,TGTGCCACCAGCCTTAGGAGGAACACTGAAGCTTTCTTT
17,-,TRBJ1-6,-,TRBV5-1,CASSLSFGRDDGSPLHF,TGCGCCAGCAGCTTGAGCTTTGGTCGGGATGACGGTTCACCCCTCCACTTT
13,-,TRBJ2-2,-,TRBV7-9,CASSLASAGELFF,TGTGCCAGCAGCTTAGCGTCCGCCGGGGAGCTGTTTTTT
14,-,TRBJ2-2,-,TRBV5-1,CASSLAGNTGELFF,TGCGCCAGCAGTTTGGCAGGGAACACCGGGGAGCTGTTTTTT
13,-,TRBJ1-2,-,TRBV5-1,CASSVDMDYGYTF,TGCGCCAGCAGCGTTGACATGGACTATGGCTACACCTTC
14,TRBD1,TRBJ1-5,-,TRBV19,CASSQDRGYQPQHF,TGTGCCAGTAGCCAGGACAGGGGGTATCAGCCCCAGCATTTT
14,-,TRBJ1-1,once,TRBV28,CASEGGAWSTEAFF,TGTGCCAGCGAGGGGGGGGCATGGAGTACTGAAGCTTTCTTT
14,-,TRBJ2-7,-,TRBV5-4,CASSLAGLTYEQYF,TGTGCCAGCAGCTTGGCGGGATTAACCTACGAGCAGTACTTC
17,TRBD1,TRBJ2-7,-,TRBV5-1,CASSLWGQVGFSYEQYF,TGCGCCAGCAGCTTATGGGGACAGGTGGGCTTCTCCTACGAGCAGTACTTC
18,-,TRBJ1-5,-,TRBV5-1,CASSFFSSGVYSNQPQHF,TGCGCCAGCAGCTTCTTTAGTTCAGGCGTATATAGCAATCAGCCCCAGCATTTT
18,TRBD2,TRBJ2-7,-,TRBV28,CASSRIGTGLADRYEQYF,TGTGCCAGCAGCCGGATAGGAACCGGACTAGCGGATCGCTACGAGCAGTACTTC
13,-,TRBJ1-5,few,TRBV2,CASTTDINQPQHF,TGTGCCAGCACGACAGATATCAATCAGCCCCAGCATTTT
11,-,TRBJ2-1,-,TRBV5-1,CASSLDREQFF,TGCGCCAGCAGCTTGGATAGAGAACAGTTCTTC
14,TRBD1,TRBJ1-5,-,TRBV6-5,CASSSRTGGQPQHF,TGTGCCAGCAGTAGCCGGACAGGGGGACAGCCCCAGCATTTT
13,-,TRBJ2-3,few,TRBV30,CAWSATGWDTQYF,TGTGCCTGGAGTGCCACCGGGTGGGATACGCAGTATTTT
14,TRBD1,TRBJ1-1,-,TRBV10-1,CASSPDTGGTEAFF,TGCGCCAGCAGTCCAGATACAGGGGGCACTGAAGCTTTCTTT
14,TRBD1,TRBJ1-2,-,TRBV25-1,CASSQDRGRYGYTF,TGTGCCAGCAGCCAGGACAGGGGGAGATATGGCTACACCTTC
15,TRBD2,TRBJ2-5,-,TRBV11-3,CASSLGREAAETQYF,TGTGCCAGCAGCTTAGGACGGGAGGCTGCCGAGACCCAGTACTTC
14,-,TRBJ1-2,-,TRBV11-2,CASSLEAPGDGYTF,TGTGCCAGCAGCTTAGAGGCTCCAGGCGATGGCTACACCTTC
14,TRBD1,TRBJ2-7,-,TRBV2,CASSDRTGHDEQYF,TGTGCCAGCAGTGACCGGACAGGGCACGACGAGCAGTACTTC
13,-,TRBJ2-2,-,TRBV7-7,CASSLAQEWELFF,TGTGCTAGCAGCTTAGCTCAAGAGTGGGAGCTGTTTTTT